This passage covers 26 T cell receptor beta chains from one sample sequenced in a study of T cells in women clearing cervical HPV infection listed by TCRdb under 2018. Receptors were amplified or captured by the immunoSEQ multiplex PCR assay. The immuneACCESS repertoire file appears here via TCRdb, limited to in-frame rearrangements. These files lack a portion of the clones; in checked studies, under half of the deficit traces to unresolved V genes, and the cause of the others is not known. This sample's listing comprises tens of thousands of clones. The ten largest clones add up to roughly a sixth of the sample. The material sequenced was blood buffy coat. The receptors were sampled from a woman between 18 and 69 years old with a cervical HPV16 infection that either progressed to CIN3+ or cleared (not recorded which).

As to this clone: The CDR3 end is not reached by the read, which stops 3 residues before it; the germline J gene fills it in. The V and J genes are TRBV6-2 or TRBV6-3 and TRBJ2-1; 13 bases are shared with TRBD2. J was trimmed by 6 bases and V by 4 bases; bases with no gene match: 0. The CDR3 is 14 amino acids. Germline V gene data show CDR1 as MNHEY and CDR2 as SVGEGT. This CDR3 is CASSWTSGSNEQFF. The part of the CDR3 DNA that was read is TGTGCCAGCAGTTGGACTAGCGGGAGCAATGAG.

Note on this clone: The DNA ends 3 residues before the CDR3 does, and the rest of the CDR3 is filled in from the germline J gene. This chain connects TRBV30 to TRBJ2-7; TRBD1 aligns across 11 bases. CDR1 GTSNPN and CDR2 SVGIG come from the germline V gene (reference sequence). There are 18 residues in the CDR3. V gave up 2 bases and J gave up 5 bases; unmatched junction bases: 17. The sequenced CDR3 bases are TGTGCCTGGAGTTCCGGGACAGGGGGGATTTCGGGGTTGAACGAG. It encodes CAWSSGTGGISGLNE. The entire CDR3 protein reads CAWSSGTGGISGLNEQYF.

Turning to this clone: Sequencing ends 3 residues short of the CDR3 end; the germline J gene provides the rest. The rearrangement joins TRBV11-3 to TRBJ1-1, with D hard to call. Trimming took off 5 bases at V and 2 bases at J, with 15 bases between the two ends. Germline assignment: CDR1 SGHNT and CDR2 YENEEA. The CDR3 is made up of 15 amino acids. The sequenced CDR3 bases are TGTGCCAGCAGCCCTAGCCCGGTATCAAACACTGAA. It translates to CASSPSPVSNTE. The whole CDR3 reads CASSPSPVSNTEAFF.

Notes on this clone: With the read ending 3 residues before the CDR3 end, the germline J gene is used to fill in that end. The chain uses TRBV13 and TRBJ2-4, with D hard to call. The CDR3 sequence is 12 residues long. Germline-derived CDR1 and CDR2 are PRHDT and FYEKMQ (reference sequence). This chain's CDR3 is CASSFGIYGQYF. The CDR3 bases that were read are TGTGCCAGCAGCTTCGGTATCTATGGT.

Notes on this clone: The read ends 3 residues before the CDR3 terminus; that terminus is restored from the germline J gene. This rearrangement joins TRBV7-2 to TRBJ1-1; D is unresolved. Germline-derived CDR1 and CDR2 are SGHTA and FQGNSA. There are 13 residues in the CDR3. V lost 2 bases, J lost 2 bases, and 6 bases lay in between. The sequenced part of the CDR3 DNA is TGTGCCAGCAGCTTACTTGGCAACACTGAA. It specifies CASSLLGNTE. The entire CDR3 reads CASSLLGNTEAFF.

As to this clone: The read halts 3 residues ahead of the CDR3 end, with the missing end drawn from the germline J gene. The V call is TRBV7-6, the J call TRBJ2-5; D is perhaps TRBD2 (6 bases). Between the trimmed V and J ends, which lost 3 bases and 5 bases, there was a span of 10 bases. This CDR3 is 13 amino acids long. Germline V lookup: CDR1 SGHVS, CDR2 FNYEAQ. The part of the CDR3 DNA that was read is TGTGCCAGCAGCTTGAGGGCGGGGGAGACC. Protein product: CASSLRAGET. The full-length CDR3 reads as CASSLRAGETQYF.

As regards this clone: The read ends 3 residues before the CDR3 terminus; that terminus is restored from the germline J gene. V usage is TRBV5-1 and J usage is TRBJ2-3; 10 positions match TRBD2. The V and J ends lost 4 bases and 0 bases, in that order; junction bases with no gene match: 11. The CDR3 runs to 18 residues. CDR1 SGHRS and CDR2 YFSETQ come from the germline V gene. This CDR3 is CASSRGTSANPSTDTQYF. The sequenced part of the CDR3 DNA is TGCGCCAGCAGCAGGGGGACTAGCGCGAACCCTAGCACAGATACG.

Remarks on this clone: The read comes to an end 3 residues before the CDR3 does, leaving the germline J gene to fill in the end. The genes are TRBV19 and TRBJ1-1; D ambiguous. The CDR3 has 14 residues. Germline V lookup: CDR1 LNHDA, CDR2 SQIVND (reference sequence). Trimming removed 3 bases at V and 0 bases at J, with 8 bases between. The CDR3 DNA, read in part, is TGTGCCAGTAGTATCGGGTCTGTGAACACTGAA. It is translated as CASSIGSVNTE. The whole CDR3 is CASSIGSVNTEAFF.

Turning to this clone: The read ends 3 residues before the CDR3 terminus; that terminus is restored from the germline J gene. The chain is built from TRBV12-3 or TRBV12-4 and TRBJ1-2; 7 nucleotides agree with TRBD1. The CDR3 totals 14 residues. V trimming: 3 bases; J trimming: 7 bases; junction bases outside the gene matches: 8. The sequenced part of the CDR3 DNA is TGTGCCAGCAGTTTCAGGGGGATTGATACTGGC. Protein product: CASSFRGIDTG. The full CDR3 protein reads CASSFRGIDTGYTF.

A remark on this clone: The read gets to within 3 residues of the CDR3 end, and the germline J gene fills in the rest. This sequence joins TRBV19 and TRBJ1-2, with D unclear. Germline values: CDR1 LNHDA, CDR2 SQIVND (reference sequence). The CDR3 sequence is 14 residues long. CDR3 DNA, as far as it was read: TGTGCCAGTAGTAAAGGGCAGGTCTCCTACGAC. It is translated as CASSKGQVSYD. The whole CDR3 protein reads CASSKGQVSYDYTF.

Comments on this clone: The sequenced fragment ends 3 residues before the CDR3 boundary, so the rest is inferred from the germline J gene. The J gene is TRBJ2-5, the V gene TRBV7-8, with 10 bases that match TRBD1. The CDR3 has 13 residues. Germline trimming cut 4 bases from V and 5 bases from J; bases unmatched to any gene: 1. CDR1 SGHVS and CDR2 FQNEAQ come from the germline V gene. CDR3 protein: CASSSDRGETQYF. The covered CDR3 bases are TGTGCCAGCAGCTCGGACAGGGGGGAGACC.

Comment on this clone: The read falls 3 residues short of the CDR3 end, and the missing part is taken from the germline J gene. This rearrangement joins TRBV18 to TRBJ1-2; no clear D gene. There are 15 residues in the CDR3. Germline CDR1 is KGHSH and CDR2 is LQKENI. CDR3 sequence: CASSTTSSFDYDYTF. The covered CDR3 bases are TGTGCCAGCTCAACCACGTCATCATTCGACTACGAC.

A note on this clone: Read sequence stops 3 residues before the CDR3 end, and the germline J gene provides the missing end. The rearrangement joins TRBV20-1 to TRBJ1-6, with D possibly being TRBD1 (5 bases). Per germline, CDR1 DFQATT and CDR2 SNEGSKA (reference sequence). The CDR3 contains 15 residues. Trimming took off 2 bases at V and 7 bases at J, with 15 bases between the two ends. Incomplete CDR3 DNA: TGCAGTGCTAGAAGGTCCGGGGGAGGAAATTCACCC. It yields the protein CSARRSGGGNSP. The whole CDR3 protein is CSARRSGGGNSPLHF.

Comments on this clone: The DNA ends 3 residues before the CDR3 does, and the rest of the CDR3 is filled in from the germline J gene. The rearrangement links TRBV10-3 to TRBJ1-1; the D gene is possibly TRBD1 (5 bases). The V gene lost 10 bases and the J gene lost 4 bases, with 19 bases spanning the gap. The CDR3 sequence is 14 residues long. Germline CDR1 reads ENHRY; CDR2 reads SYGVKD. CDR3 bases read: TGTGCCACAAGAGGATGGGGCACGGCCACTGAA. It translates to CATRGWGTATE. The complete CDR3 protein is CATRGWGTATEAFF.

As regards this clone: The CDR3 goes on 3 residues after the read ends, and that part is filled in from the germline J gene. V and J are TRBV7-2 and TRBJ2-2, with 7 positions matching TRBD1. The germline CDR1 and CDR2 sequences are SGHTA and FQGNSA. The CDR3 runs 15 residues. The chain's CDR3 is CASSYTGETNEKLFF. CDR3 bases read: TGTGCCAGCAGCTACACAGGGGAGACTAATGAAAAG.

With regard to this clone: The read terminates 3 residues before the CDR3 end, so the remaining end is supplied by the germline J gene. V and J are TRBV14 and TRBJ2-7; D perhaps matches TRBD1 (5 bases). The CDR3 extends over 15 amino acids. Per the germline V gene, CDR1 is SGHDN and CDR2 is FVKESK. V was trimmed by 1 base and J by 2 bases, leaving 12 bases between them. The CDR3 is CASSQVGRVAYEQYF. CDR3 DNA (partial): TGTGCCAGCAGCCAAGTCGGCAGGGTTGCCTACGAG.

Comment on this clone: The sequence runs out 3 residues before the end of the CDR3; the remainder is reconstructed from the germline J gene. The chain links TRBV11-2 to TRBJ2-7; TRBD2 matches at 7 bases. From germline, CDR1 is SGHAT and CDR2 FQNNGV. The V segment lost 6 bases and the J segment 5 bases; nucleotides outside the gene matches: 13. The CDR3 sequence is 15 residues long. CDR3 residues: CASSSEGGLVDEQYF. The sequenced part of the CDR3 DNA is TGTGCCAGCAGTTCAGAGGGCGGACTAGTCGACGAG.

In the case of this clone: Compared with germline, one end of the junction differs, possibly owing to a read error. At the DNA level, this CDR3 is encoded by other sequences in the same sample as well. The CDR3 bases that were read are TGTGCCAGCAGTCCGGCAGCGTCGGACTATGGA. It specifies CASSPAASDYG. The full CDR3 reads CASSPAASDYGYTF. The chain joins TRBV14 to TRBJ1-2; no firm D call. The read comes to an end 3 residues before the CDR3 does, leaving the germline J gene to fill in the end. Germline V gene sequence: CDR1 SGHDN, CDR2 FVKESK. The CDR3 has 14 amino acids.

A note on this clone: The CDR3 extends 3 residues past the end of the read, so its final part is completed from the germline J gene. The rearrangement uses TRBV7-9 and TRBJ2-2; tentatively, D is TRBD2 (6 bases). V lost 11 bases and J lost 4, with 17 bases in between. The CDR3 is 14 residues long. The germline V gene encodes CDR1 SEHNR and CDR2 FQNEAQ (reference sequence). CDR3 amino acids: CAVTEGPFTGELFF. CDR3 DNA, as far as it was read: TGTGCCGTCACGGAGGGGCCGTTCACCGGGGAG.

As regards this clone: Read coverage stops 3 residues before the CDR3 terminus; the germline J gene supplies the remainder. The chain carries TRBV5-4 and TRBJ2-1; D is ambiguous. CDR3 length: 14 amino acids. The V gene lost 0 bases and the J gene lost 8 bases, with 12 bases spanning the gap. CDR1 and CDR2 from the germline V gene are SGHNT and YYREEE (reference sequence). CDR3 bases read: TGTGCCAGCAGCTTGGCACAAAATAAATATGAG. This translates into CASSLAQNKYE. The CDR3, in full, reads CASSLAQNKYEQFF. Using reference TRBV5-4 and TRBJ2-1 for the parts outside the CDR3, the full variable domain is ETGVTQSPTHLIKTRGQQVTLRCSSQSGHNTVSWYQQALGQGPQFIFQYYREEENGRGNFPPRFSGLQFPNYSSELNVNALELDDSALYLCASSLAQNKYEQFFGPGTRLTVL.

On this clone itself: The CDR3 goes on 3 residues after the read ends, and that part is filled in from the germline J gene. The rearrangement links TRBV7-8 to TRBJ2-5; 9 bases are a match to TRBD2. V lost 2 bases and J lost 0; bases outside the gene matches: 10. This CDR3 is 18 amino acids long. The germline CDR1 and CDR2 sequences are SGHVS and FQNEAQ. The sequenced CDR3 bases are TGTGCCAGCAGCTTATGGGCGGGGGGGTTTTCTGACCAAGAGACC. Its translation is CASSLWAGGFSDQET. The whole CDR3 region reads CASSLWAGGFSDQETQYF. Full variable domain (outside the CDR3, taken from reference TRBV7-8 and TRBJ2-5): GAGVSQSPRYKVAKRGQDVALRCDPISGHVSLFWYQQALGQGPEFLTYFQNEAQLDKSGLPSDRFFAERPEGSVSTLKIQRTQQEDSAVYLCASSLWAGGFSDQETQYFGPGTRLLVL.

Points on this clone: The CDR3 end falls 3 residues outside the read, so it is completed with the germline J gene. The V call is TRBV7-6, the J call TRBJ2-7; 8 nucleotides match TRBD2. Germline V gene data show CDR1 as SGHVS and CDR2 as FNYEAQ. CDR3 length: 15 residues. The ends lost 4 bases at V and 4 bases at J; junction bases unmatched: 9. The CDR3 is CASSSGGGDFYEQYF. The CDR3 bases that were read are TGTGCCAGCAGCTCCGGGGGGGGCGACTTTTACGAG. Complete variable domain (other parts from reference TRBV7-6 and TRBJ2-7): GAGVSQSPRYKVTKRGQDVALRCDPISGHVSLYWYRQALGQGPEFLTYFNYEAQQDKSGLPNDRFSAERPEGSISTLTIQRTEQRDSAMYRCASSSGGGDFYEQYFGPGTRLTVT.

Remarks on this clone: With the read ending 3 residues before the CDR3 end, the germline J gene is used to fill in that end. The chain combines TRBV27 with TRBJ1-5; D gene uncertain. Between the trimmed V and J ends, which lost 1 base and 1 base, there was a span of 5 bases. The CDR3 is 14 amino acids. Per the germline V gene, CDR1 is MNHEY and CDR2 is SMNVEV (reference sequence). The part of the CDR3 DNA that was read is TGTGCCAGCAGTTTATTTCAAAGCAATCAGCCC. It translates to CASSLFQSNQP. In full, the CDR3 reads CASSLFQSNQPQHF.

Comment on this clone: Relative to the germline gene, one junction end is altered; a read error may explain this. Other DNA sequences in the same sample also yield this CDR3. The sequenced CDR3 bases are TGTGCCAGCAGCCTCCGGGACAGGGGAGTTGGAAACACG. Protein product: CASSLRDRGVGNT. The CDR3 as a whole reads CASSLRDRGVGNTIYF. The rearrangement links TRBV7-6 to TRBJ1-3; 10 bases are shared with TRBD1. The read gets to within 3 residues of the CDR3 end, and the germline J gene fills in the rest. Germline V gene data show CDR1 as SGHVS and CDR2 as FNYEAQ. CDR3 length: 16 residues.

Measured by frequency, this clone is medium-sized. The DNA ends 3 residues before the CDR3 does, and the rest of the CDR3 is filled in from the germline J gene. V usage is TRBV7-2 and J usage is TRBJ2-3; 8 positions match TRBD1. Germline values: CDR1 SGHTA, CDR2 FQGNSA. J gave up 3 bases and V 5 bases, and 4 bases lay outside the gene matches. The CDR3 length is 14 residues. Here the CDR3 reads CASSPGQGTDTQYF. The covered CDR3 bases are TGTGCCAGCAGCCCCGGACAGGGAACAGATACG.

In the case of this clone: The read terminates 3 residues before the CDR3 end, so the remaining end is supplied by the germline J gene. The gene calls are TRBV19 and TRBJ1-6; TRBD1 matches 7 bases. This CDR3 region has 14 residues. Germline trimming cut 7 bases from V and 5 bases from J; bases unmatched to any gene: 5. The V gene's germline CDR1 is LNHDA and CDR2 SQIVND (reference sequence). The DNA read from the CDR3 is TGTGCCAGTACCTACGGGACAGATAATTCACCC. Amino acids: CASTYGTDNSP. The full-length CDR3 reads as CASTYGTDNSPLHF.